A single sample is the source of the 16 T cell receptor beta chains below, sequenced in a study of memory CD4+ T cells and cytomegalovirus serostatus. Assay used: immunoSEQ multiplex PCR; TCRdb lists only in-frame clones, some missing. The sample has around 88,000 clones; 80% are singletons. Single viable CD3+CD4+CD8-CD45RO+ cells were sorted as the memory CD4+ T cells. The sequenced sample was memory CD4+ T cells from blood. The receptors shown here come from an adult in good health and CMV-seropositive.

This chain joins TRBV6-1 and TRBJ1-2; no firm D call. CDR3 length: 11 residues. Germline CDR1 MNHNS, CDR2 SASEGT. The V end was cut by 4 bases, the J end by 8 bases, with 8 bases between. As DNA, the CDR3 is TGTGCCAGCAGTGCTAGGGAAGGCTACACCTTC. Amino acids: CASSAREGYTF.

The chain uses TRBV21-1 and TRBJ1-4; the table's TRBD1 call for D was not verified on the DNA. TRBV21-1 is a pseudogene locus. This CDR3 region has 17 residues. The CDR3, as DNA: TGTGCCAGCAGCACCCGACAGGGAAGGAGAACTAATGAAAAACTGTTTTTT. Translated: CASSTRQGRRTNEKLFF.

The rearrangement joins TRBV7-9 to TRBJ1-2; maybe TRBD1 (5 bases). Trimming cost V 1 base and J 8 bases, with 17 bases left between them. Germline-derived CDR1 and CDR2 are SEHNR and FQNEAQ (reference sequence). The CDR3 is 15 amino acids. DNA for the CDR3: TGTGCCAGCAGCTTAGAGGCGGGGCAGGAAGGAGGCTACACCTTC. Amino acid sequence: CASSLEAGQEGGYTF.

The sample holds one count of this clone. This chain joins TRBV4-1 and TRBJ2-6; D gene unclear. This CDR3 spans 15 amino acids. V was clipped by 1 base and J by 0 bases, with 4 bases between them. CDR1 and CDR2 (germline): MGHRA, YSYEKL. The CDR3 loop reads CASSQGGSGANVLTF. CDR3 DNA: TGCGCCAGCAGCCAAGGGGGCTCTGGGGCCAACGTCCTGACTTTC.

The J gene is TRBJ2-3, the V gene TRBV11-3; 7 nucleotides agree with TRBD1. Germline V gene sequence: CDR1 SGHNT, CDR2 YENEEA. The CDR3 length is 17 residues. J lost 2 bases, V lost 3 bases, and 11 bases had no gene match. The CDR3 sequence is CASSLGTGARSTDTQYF. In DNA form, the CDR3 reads TGTGCCAGCAGCTTGGGTACAGGGGCCCGGTCCACAGATACGCAGTATTTT. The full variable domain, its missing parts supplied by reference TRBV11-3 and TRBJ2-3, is EAGVVQSPRYKIIEKKQPVAFWCNPISGHNTLYWYLQNLGQGPELLIRYENEEAVDDSQLPKDRFSAERLKGVDSTLKIQPAELGDSAVYLCASSLGTGARSTDTQYFGPGTRLTVL.

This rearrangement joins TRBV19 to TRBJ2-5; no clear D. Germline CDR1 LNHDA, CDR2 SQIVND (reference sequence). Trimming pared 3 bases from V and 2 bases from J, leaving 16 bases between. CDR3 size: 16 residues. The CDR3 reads CASSIGRRLQQETQYF. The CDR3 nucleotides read TGTGCCAGTAGTATTGGCCGTAGGTTACAGCAAGAGACCCAGTACTTC.

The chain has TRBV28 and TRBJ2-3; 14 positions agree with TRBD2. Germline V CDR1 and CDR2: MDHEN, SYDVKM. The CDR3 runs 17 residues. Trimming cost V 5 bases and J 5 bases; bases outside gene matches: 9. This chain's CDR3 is CASSPPGTSGSGDTQYF. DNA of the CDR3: TGTGCCAGCAGTCCACCGGGGACTAGCGGGAGTGGAGATACGCAGTATTTT.

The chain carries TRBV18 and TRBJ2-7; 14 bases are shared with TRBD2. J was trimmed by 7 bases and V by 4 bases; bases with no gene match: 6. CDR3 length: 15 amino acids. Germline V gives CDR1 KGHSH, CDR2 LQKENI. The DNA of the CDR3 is TGTGCCAGCTCACGAAGACTAGCGGGAGGGCGTGAGCAGTACTTC. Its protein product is CASSRRLAGGREQYF.

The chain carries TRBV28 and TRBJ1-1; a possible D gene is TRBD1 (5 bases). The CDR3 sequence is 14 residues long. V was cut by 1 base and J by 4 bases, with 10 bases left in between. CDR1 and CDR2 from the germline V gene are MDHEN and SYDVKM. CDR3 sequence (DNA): TGTGCCAGCAGTTTATCCCGGGGGACCACTGAAGCTTTCTTT. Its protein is CASSLSRGTTEAFF. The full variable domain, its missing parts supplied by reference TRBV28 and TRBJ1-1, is DVKVTQSSRYLVKRTGEKVFLECVQDMDHENMFWYRQDPGLGLRLIYFSYDVKMKEKGDIPEGYSVSREKKERFSLILESASTNQTSMYLCASSLSRGTTEAFFGQGTRLTVV.

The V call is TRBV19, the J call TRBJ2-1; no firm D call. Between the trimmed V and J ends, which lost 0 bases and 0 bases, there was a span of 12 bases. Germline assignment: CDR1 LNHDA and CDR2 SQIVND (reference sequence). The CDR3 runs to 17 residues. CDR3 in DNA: TGTGCCAGTAGTATAGATCGGCAGCTGAGCTCCTACAATGAGCAGTTCTTC. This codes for CASSIDRQLSSYNEQFF.

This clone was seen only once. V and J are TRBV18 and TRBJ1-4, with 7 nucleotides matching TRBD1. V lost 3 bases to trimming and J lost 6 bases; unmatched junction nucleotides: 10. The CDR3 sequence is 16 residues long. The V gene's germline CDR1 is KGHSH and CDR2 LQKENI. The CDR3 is CASSPYRGVDDEKLFF. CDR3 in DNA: TGTGCCAGCTCACCGTACAGGGGTGTGGACGATGAAAAACTGTTTTTT.

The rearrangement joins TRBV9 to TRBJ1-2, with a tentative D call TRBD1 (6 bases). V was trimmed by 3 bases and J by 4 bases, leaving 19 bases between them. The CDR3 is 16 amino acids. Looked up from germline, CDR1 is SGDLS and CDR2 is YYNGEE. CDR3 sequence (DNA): TGTGCCAGCAGCGCCGAAGGATTACAGGGATCCTATGGCTACACCTTC. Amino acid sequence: CASSAEGLQGSYGYTF.

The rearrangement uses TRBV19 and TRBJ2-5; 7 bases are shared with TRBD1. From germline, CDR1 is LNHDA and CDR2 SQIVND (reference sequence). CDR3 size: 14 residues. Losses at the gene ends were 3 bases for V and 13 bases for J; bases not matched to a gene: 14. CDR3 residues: CASSIPGTATRRYF. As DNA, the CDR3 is TGTGCCAGTAGTATCCCCGGGACAGCTACGAGGCGGTACTTC. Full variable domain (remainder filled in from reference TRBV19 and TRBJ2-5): DGGITQSPKYLFRKEGQNVTLSCEQNLNHDAMYWYRQDPGQGLRLIYYSQIVNDFQKGDIAEGYSVSREKKESFPLTVTSAQKNPTAFYLCASSIPGTATRRYFGPGTRLLVL.

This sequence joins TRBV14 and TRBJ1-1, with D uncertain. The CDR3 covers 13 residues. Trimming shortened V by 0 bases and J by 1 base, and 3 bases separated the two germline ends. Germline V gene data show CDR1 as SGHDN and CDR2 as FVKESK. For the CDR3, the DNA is TGTGCCAGCAGCCAAGACCAGAACACTGAAGCTTTCTTT. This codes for CASSQDQNTEAFF.

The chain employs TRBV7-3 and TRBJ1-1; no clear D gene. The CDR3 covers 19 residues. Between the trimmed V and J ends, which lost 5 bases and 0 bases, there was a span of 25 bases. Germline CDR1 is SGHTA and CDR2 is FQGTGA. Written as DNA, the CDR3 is TGTGCCAGCAGCCCCCAATCCGGGAGTGGGCTGGGAATGAACACTGAAGCTTTCTTT. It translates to CASSPQSGSGLGMNTEAFF. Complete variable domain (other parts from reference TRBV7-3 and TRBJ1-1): GAGVSQTPSNKVTEKGKYVELRCDPISGHTALYWYRQSLGQGPEFLIYFQGTGAADDSGLPNDRFFAVRPEGSVSTLKIQRTERGDSAVYLCASSPQSGSGLGMNTEAFFGQGTRLTVV.

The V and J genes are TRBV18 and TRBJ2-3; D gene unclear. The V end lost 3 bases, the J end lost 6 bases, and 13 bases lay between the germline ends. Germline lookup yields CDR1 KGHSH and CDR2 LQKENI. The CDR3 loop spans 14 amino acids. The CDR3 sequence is CASSPTASADTQYF. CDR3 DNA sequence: TGTGCCAGCTCACCCACGGCCTCCGCCGATACGCAGTATTTT.